One and the same sample provided the 13 T cell receptor beta chains below, sequenced in a study of CD8+CD57+ T cells in acquired aplastic anemia. Selection for sequencing was limited to patients who had shown CD8+CD57+ cell expansion by flow cytometry. Investigators profiled TCR beta VDJ and CDR3 from genomic DNA template. TCRdb reprocessed the reads via MiXCR and lists one record per CDR3 protein. The sample includes about half a million distinct CDR3 sequences, approximately 32% of them seen just once. The sample comprised sorted CD4+, CD8+, or CD8+CD57+ T cells (not recorded which) from PBMCs. These receptors were collected from a human donor with aplastic anemia.

This clonotype turned up a few times. The V and J genes are TRBV2 and TRBJ2-1; unclear D gene. Between the trimmed V and J ends, which lost 4 bases and 7 bases, there was a span of 14 bases. The germline gives CDR1 SNHLY, CDR2 FYNNEI. This CDR3 is built from 14 residues. CDR3 coding DNA: TGTGCCAGCAGTGGGCCATGGGCCTCAAATGAGCAGTTCTTC. Translating gives CASSGPWASNEQFF.

The sample holds many counts of this clonotype. V is TRBV6-5 and J is TRBJ1-2; D gene unclear. Per the germline V gene, CDR1 is MNHEY and CDR2 is SVGAGI. Trimming left V 0 bases short and J 5 bases short, with 13 bases between. The CDR3 runs to 15 residues. The CDR3 here is CASSYSSEMGYGYTF. For the CDR3, the DNA is TGTGCCAGCAGTTACTCGTCCGAAATGGGGTATGGCTACACCTTC.

J is TRBJ1-2 and V is TRBV11-2; D gene unclear. Trimming took 4 bases from V and 2 from J, leaving 14 bases between them. The germline V gene encodes CDR1 SGHAT and CDR2 FQNNGV. This CDR3 region has 15 residues. The CDR3 bases are TGTGCCAGCAGCTCACTTATCGGGCGGAACTATGGCTACACCTTC. Residues: CASSSLIGRNYGYTF. Full variable domain (remainder filled in from reference TRBV11-2 and TRBJ1-2): EAGVAQSPRYKIIEKRQSVAFWCNPISGHATLYWYQQILGQGPKLLIQFQNNGVVDDSQLPKDRFSAERLKGVDSTLKIQPAKLEDSAVYLCASSSLIGRNYGYTFGSGTRLTVV.

The gene calls are TRBV5-1 and TRBJ2-2, with D perhaps TRBD1 (6 bases). The length of the CDR3 is 15 residues. Germline CDR1 SGHRS, CDR2 YFSETQ. V lost 1 base and J lost 6, with 13 bases in between. CDR3 DNA: TGCGCCAGCAGCTTGATAGGGCAGGGGTCCGGGGAGCTGTTTTTT. Its translation: CASSLIGQGSGELFF.

This chain joins TRBV18 and TRBJ1-5; D is perhaps TRBD1 (5 bases). V was cut by 1 base and J by 7 bases, with 17 bases left in between. The germline gives CDR1 KGHSH, CDR2 LQKENI. This CDR3 has 16 amino acids. The CDR3 DNA reads TGTGCCAGCTCACCACTTTCGGGGGAATCAGGGCAGCCCCAGCATTTT. Its translation: CASSPLSGESGQPQHF.

This clonotype has at least ten counts. In nucleotides, the CDR3 is TGTGCCAGCAGCCCGGGCGCAGTAAACACTGAAGCTTTCTTT. It encodes CASSPGAVNTEAFF. The J gene is TRBJ1-1, the V gene TRBV7-3, with D unclear. Germline V gene lookup returns CDR1 SGHTA and CDR2 FQGTGA. This CDR3 region has 14 residues. Trimming cost V 5 bases and J 2 bases, with 12 bases left between them.

The table lists this clonotype with a count of one. The final CDR3 position lacks the conserved phenylalanine or tryptophan, pointing to a likely read error. The rearrangement uses TRBV20-1 and TRBJ2-5, with no clear D. CDR3 length: 12 amino acids. Germline assignment: CDR1 DFQATT and CDR2 SNEGSKA (reference sequence). V was shortened by 6 bases and J by 4 bases, with 12 bases between the two germline ends. CDR3 protein: CSALDGPETQYL. In DNA form, the CDR3 reads TGCAGTGCCCTGGACGGACCAGAGACCCAGTACCTC.

V gene TRBV20-1 combines with J gene TRBJ2-5; possible D gene TRBD1, 6 bases. V gave up 5 bases and J gave up 1 base, with 17 bases separating them. Per germline, CDR1 DFQATT and CDR2 SNEGSKA (reference sequence). This CDR3 is 15 amino acids long. In nucleotides, the CDR3 is TGCAGTGCTGCACCCCAGACAGGACGCCAAGAGACCCAGTACTTC. As protein: CSAAPQTGRQETQYF.

This clonotype appeared many times. The DNA for the CDR3 is TGTGCCATCAAAGCAGAAGGTGGGACTGGGGATCAGCCCCAGCATTTT. Translating gives CAIKAEGGTGDQPQHF. This sequence joins TRBV10-3 and TRBJ1-5; possibly TRBD1 for D (5 bases). Germline lookup yields CDR1 ENHRY and CDR2 SYGVKD. V shed 7 bases and J shed 5 bases, with 21 bases lying between them. The CDR3 loop spans 16 amino acids.

This clonotype appeared a few times. This chain links TRBV20-1 with TRBJ1-3; no reliable D call. This CDR3 spans 13 amino acids. V gave up 4 bases and J gave up 2 bases, with 9 bases separating them. Germline assignment: CDR1 DFQATT and CDR2 SNEGSKA (reference sequence). The CDR3 is CSAMEGTGNTIYF. DNA of the CDR3: TGCAGTGCTATGGAAGGGACTGGAAACACCATATATTTT.

This clonotype was recorded at least ten times. V gene TRBV10-1 combines with J gene TRBJ1-1, with TRBD1 matching over 8 bases. This CDR3 region has 15 residues. The J segment lost 5 bases and the V segment lost 2 bases, leaving 7 bases of the junction unmatched. Germline V gene lookup returns CDR1 WNHNN and CDR2 SYGVQD (reference sequence). Here the CDR3 reads CASSEGRQGRTEAFF. CDR3 DNA sequence: TGCGCCAGCAGTGAGGGAAGACAGGGGCGGACTGAAGCTTTCTTT.

In this sample, this clonotype turned up many times. The rearrangement links TRBV29-1 to TRBJ2-7, with D perhaps TRBD1 (6 bases). CDR1 SQVTM and CDR2 ANQGSEA come from the germline V gene. The V and J ends lost 6 bases and 5 bases respectively, with 17 bases between them. The CDR3 sequence is 13 residues long. CDR3 residues: CSVTGTRGNEQYF. The CDR3 DNA follows: TGCAGCGTGACCGGGACACGGGGTAACGAGCAGTACTTC.

The rearrangement uses TRBV9 and TRBJ2-2; D might be TRBD1 (6 bases). The ends were cut back, 0 bases at V and 3 bases at J, with 12 bases in the middle. The CDR3 length is 16 residues. Per germline, CDR1 SGDLS and CDR2 YYNGEE. Here the CDR3 DNA reads TGTGCCAGCAGCGTAGCGGTGACAGGCGACACCGGGGAGCTGTTTTTT. Its translation: CASSVAVTGDTGELFF.